These T cell receptor beta chains were read from a single sample in a study of blood T cell repertoires in COVID-19. Profiling relied on immunoSEQ multiplex PCR, and the TCRdb table lists in-frame clones only, not all of them. The sample contains more than 150,000 clones, over 70% of which appear only once. The sequencing sample was made of PBMCs or T cells enriched from blood (not recorded which). These receptors all stem from a man aged 50 to 60 who had recovered from COVID-19. Each CDR3 is given with its conserved first and last residue. A D gene is named only where the DNA matches it firmly. Only some rows state a clone size, as once, few, many or a class for expanded clones.

clone_size j_call d_call v_call cdr3_nt cdr3_aa
once TRBJ1-4 NA TRBV18 TGTGCCAGCTCACGGACCGGGACCCAGGGGGAAAAACTGTTTTTT CASSRTGTQGEKLFF
once TRBJ2-1 NA TRBV5-4 TGTGCCAGCAGCTCGGGACTCATCGGGACCTACAATGAGCAGTTCTTC CASSSGLIGTYNEQFF
NA TRBJ2-3 NA TRBV7-2 TGTGCCAGCAGCTCCCCAGGACTGCCAGATACGCAGTATTTT CASSSPGLPDTQYF
NA TRBJ2-4 NA TRBV3-1/TRBV3-2 TGTGCCAGCAGCCAAGCGGGGGAGGTAAACATTCAGTACTTC CASSQAGEVNIQYF
NA TRBJ2-2 NA TRBV29-1 TGCAGCGTTCAGGACAGCTTTGCAGAGAACACCGGGGAGCTGTTTTTT CSVQDSFAENTGELFF
many TRBJ1-1 NA TRBV25-1 TGTGCCAGCAGGGCCAATATTGCAGGCACTGAAGCTTTCTTT CASRANIAGTEAFF
few TRBJ1-4 NA TRBV28 TGTGCCAGCAGCTCCCTCCCTCTTGAAAAACTGTTTTTT CASSSLPLEKLFF
few TRBJ2-7 NA TRBV7-3 TGTGCCAGCAGCTTAATTGGGGGAGGCGAGCAGTACTTC CASSLIGGGEQYF
few TRBJ1-1 NA TRBV25-1 TGTGCCAGCAGTGCATGGAGGGCCGGGGGCACTGAAGCTTTCTTT CASSAWRAGGTEAFF
NA TRBJ2-7 NA TRBV9 TGTGCCAGCTGTTCAGAAAAATACCGGGCCAAGGGGTTCGAGCAGTACTTC CASCSEKYRAKGFEQYF
NA TRBJ2-1 NA TRBV2 TGTGCCAGCACTGGGGGCCGGGACACTTACAATGAGCAGTTCTTC CASTGGRDTYNEQFF
NA TRBJ1-2 NA TRBV28 TGTGCCAGCAGTTCGCCGACAGTGGAGAACTATGGCTACACCTTC CASSSPTVENYGYTF
NA TRBJ2-7 NA TRBV2 TGTGCCAGCAGTGAAGGCAGGGTCAACGAGCAGTACTTC CASSEGRVNEQYF
few TRBJ1-5 TRBD1 TRBV6-5 TGTGCCAGCTGGGGACAGAATGATCAGCCCCAGCATTTT CASWGQNDQPQHF
NA TRBJ1-1 NA TRBV6-5 TGTGCCAGCACGATACAGGGAGATGGGTACACTGAAGCTTTCTTT CASTIQGDGYTEAFF
NA TRBJ2-1 TRBD2 TRBV7-3 TGTGCCAGCAGCGAGTCAGCCCAGCGGGGATACAATGAGCAGTTCTTC CASSESAQRGYNEQFF
once TRBJ2-2 NA TRBV19 TGTGCCAGTAGTGACAGGAACACCGGGGAGCTGTTTTTT CASSDRNTGELFF
NA TRBJ1-5 NA TRBV6-4 TGTGCCAGCAGTAATCTCCGCGGAACTCAGCCCCAGCATTTT CASSNLRGTQPQHF
NA TRBJ1-2 NA TRBV7-3 TGTGCCAGCAGCTTACTTCCGGGGGTGGATGGCTACACCTTC CASSLLPGVDGYTF
NA TRBJ2-1 TRBD2 TRBV18 TGTGCCAGCTCGCCAAACACGGGGACTAGCGGAAACAATGAGCAGTTCTTC CASSPNTGTSGNNEQFF
NA TRBJ1-2 NA TRBV29-1 TGCAGCGCCCTGTGGCAGAATTACTATGGCTACACCTTC CSALWQNYYGYTF
NA TRBJ1-2 TRBD1 TRBV10-3 TGTGCCATCAGTGGGGGTGGGACAGATCGAGGCTACACCTTC CAISGGGTDRGYTF
NA TRBJ2-1 NA TRBV7-3 TGTGCCAGCAGCTTATTGGGCGGGGGCGGTGAGCAGTTCTTC CASSLLGGGGEQFF
NA TRBJ2-7 TRBD2 TRBV28 TGTGCCAGCAGTTTAAGCGGGGGGGCCTACGAGCAGTACTTC CASSLSGGAYEQYF
NA TRBJ2-1 NA TRBV6-5 TGTGCCAGCAGTTATAAAACCGGGGGCAATGAGCAGTTCTTC CASSYKTGGNEQFF
NA TRBJ2-1 TRBD1 TRBV5-5 TGTGCCAGCAGCTTCCAGGGGGCATTTAATGAGCAGTTCTTC CASSFQGAFNEQFF
NA TRBJ2-7 TRBD1 TRBV7-9 TGTGCCAGCAGCTTAACAGGGGACGAGCAGTACTTC CASSLTGDEQYF
NA TRBJ1-2 NA TRBV28 TGTGCCAGCAGCCAAATCAGGGAGGTGCATGGCTACACCTTC CASSQIREVHGYTF
NA TRBJ1-5 NA TRBV7-2 TGTGCCAGCAGCTTAGAGGGGACGGACAGAAATCAGCCCCAGCATTTT CASSLEGTDRNQPQHF
few TRBJ1-4 NA TRBV6-2/TRBV6-3 TGTGCCAGCAGCCAATCGAGTGAAAAACTGTTTTTT CASSQSSEKLFF
NA TRBJ1-3 TRBD1 TRBV28 TGTGCCAGCAGTCCTCCGGGACAGGGGGCGACTGGAAACACCATATATTTT CASSPPGQGATGNTIYF
once TRBJ2-3 TRBD1 TRBV6-5 TGTGCCAGCAGTTACGGGACAGGGATTAGCACAGATACGCAGTATTTT CASSYGTGISTDTQYF
NA TRBJ2-7 TRBD2 TRBV6-5 TGTGCCAGCCGCCCCTCTAGCGGGAGCTACGAGCAGTACTTC CASRPSSGSYEQYF
many TRBJ1-2 TRBD1 TRBV2 TGTGCCAGCAGTGGCCAACAGGGGCGTCCGGTCAACTATGGCTACACCTTC CASSGQQGRPVNYGYTF
NA TRBJ2-3 NA TRBV27 TGTGCCAGCAGAAACCCCTGGGGTCGCAGGGCAGATACGCAGTATTTT CASRNPWGRRADTQYF
NA TRBJ1-3 TRBD1 TRBV25-1 TGTGCCAGCAGTGACCGGGACAGGGATTACACCATATATTTT CASSDRDRDYTIYF